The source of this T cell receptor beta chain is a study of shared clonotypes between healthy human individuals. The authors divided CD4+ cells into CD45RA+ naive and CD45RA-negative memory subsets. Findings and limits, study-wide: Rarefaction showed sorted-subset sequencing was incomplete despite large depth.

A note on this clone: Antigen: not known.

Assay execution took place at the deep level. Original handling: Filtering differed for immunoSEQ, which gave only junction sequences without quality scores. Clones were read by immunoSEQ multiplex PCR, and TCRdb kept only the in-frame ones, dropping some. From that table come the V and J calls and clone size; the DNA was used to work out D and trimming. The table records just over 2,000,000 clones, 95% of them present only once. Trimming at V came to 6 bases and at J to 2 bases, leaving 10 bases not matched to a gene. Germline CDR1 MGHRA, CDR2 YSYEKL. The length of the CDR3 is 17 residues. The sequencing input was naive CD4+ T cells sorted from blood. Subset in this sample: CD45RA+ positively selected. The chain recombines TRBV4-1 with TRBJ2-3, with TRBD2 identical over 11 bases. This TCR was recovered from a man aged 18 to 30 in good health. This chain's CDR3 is CASRLLLAGGHTDTQYF. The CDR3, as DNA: TGCGCCAGCAGACTTCTGCTAGCGGGGGGACACACAGATACGCAGTATTTT.